The subject of this entry is one T cell receptor (beta chain). Its target is not known. This entry belongs to a study of T cell responses to AZD1222 COVID-19 vaccine. About the study: Pooled in the analysis were second doses at about 4 or about 12 weeks. Points from the study as a whole: Just a handful of AZD1222 recipients tested seropositive at baseline. Clonal diversity was possibly underestimated; the donors were predominantly white British and more often female.

Germline CDR1 and CDR2: MDHEN and SYDVKM. CDR3 length: 15 amino acids. Trimming removed 7 bases from V and 0 bases from J; junction bases left unmatched: 7. Libraries were prepared by immunoSEQ multiplex PCR; TCRdb keeps only in-frame clonotypes and omits some of them. The sample has 130,000 to 150,000 clones; roughly 92% are singletons. The sample in question was peripheral blood, obtained on day 0 of AZD1222 vaccination. The TCR comes from an adult in good health. The V and J genes are TRBV28 and TRBJ2-5; 8 bases line up with TRBD1. The CDR3 spells CASTRDRRYQETQYF. The DNA of the CDR3 is TGTGCCAGCACTCGGGACAGGCGTTACCAAGAGACCCAGTACTTC.